These 11 T cell receptor beta chains share one sample of origin, sequenced in a study of T cells after yellow fever vaccination (dated by TCRdb to the late 2010s). Interpreted using the paper, the treatment or condition label stands for: live attenuated yellow fever vaccine strain. Libraries were prepared through 5' RACE. TCRdb shows the sequencer as Illumina HiSeq 2500. TCRdb cleaned the public reads at Q25 with fastp, built clones with MiXCR and kept in-frame beta chains. Entries are consolidated by CDR3 protein sequence, retaining the most common genes and DNA. This sample lists about 180,000 distinct CDR3 sequences; approximately 6.2% were detected once. The top ten hold roughly 3% of the sample. Sample: CD4+ T cells sorted from PBMCs, taken on the day of the first yellow fever vaccination. The source is a man aged 18 to 30 who received the YFV17D yellow fever vaccine.

This clonotype was counted ten times or more. The V and J genes are TRBV3-1 and TRBJ2-3; 10 bases fit TRBD1. This CDR3 is 16 amino acids long. V shed 5 bases and J 3 bases; nucleotides not matched to a gene: 8. CDR1 LGHDT and CDR2 YNNKEL come from the germline V gene (reference sequence). The CDR3 spells CASSGPGQGRTDTQYF. The CDR3 region has the DNA TGTGCCAGCAGCGGGCCGGGACAGGGGAGGACAGATACGCAGTATTTT.

There are many counts of this clonotype. This rearrangement joins TRBV5-6 to TRBJ1-1; D unresolved. Trimming pared 4 bases from V and 4 bases from J, leaving 17 bases between. Per germline, CDR1 SGHDT and CDR2 YYEEEE. This CDR3 spans 15 amino acids. The CDR3 region is CASSPPGIWVTEAFF. CDR3 in DNA: TGTGCCAGCAGCCCTCCCGGGATTTGGGTCACTGAAGCTTTCTTT. Using reference TRBV5-6 and TRBJ1-1 for the parts outside the CDR3, the full variable domain is DAGVTQSPTHLIKTRGQQVTLRCSPKSGHDTVSWYQQALGQGPQFIFQYYEEEERQRGNFPDRFSGHQFPNYSSELNVNALLLGDSALYLCASSPPGIWVTEAFFGQGTRLTVV.

J is TRBJ2-5 and V is TRBV20-1; 9 bases are shared with TRBD2. The CDR3 covers 13 residues. Germline-derived CDR1 and CDR2 are DFQATT and SNEGSKA (reference sequence). V was clipped by 7 bases and J by 5 bases; unmatched bases: 8. CDR3 in amino acids: CSESGGTGETQYF. The CDR3 DNA is TGCAGTGAGAGCGGGGGGACGGGGGAGACCCAGTACTTC.

This clonotype was counted ten times or more. The gene calls are TRBV27 and TRBJ2-1; 8 bases fit TRBD2. The CDR3 consists of 16 residues. V was pared by 5 bases and J by 3 bases, with 9 bases of the junction left unmatched. CDR1 MNHEY and CDR2 SMNVEV come from the germline V gene (reference sequence). The CDR3 DNA reads as TGTGCCAGCAGTCTACGCGGGGGGAACAACTACAATGAGCAGTTCTTC. It translates to CASSLRGGNNYNEQFF.

This clonotype was counted at least ten times. The V call is TRBV5-1, the J call TRBJ1-1; D possibly corresponds to TRBD1 (6 bases). The V end was cut by 0 bases, the J end by 7 bases, with 10 bases between. CDR3 size: 13 residues. Per germline, CDR1 SGHRS and CDR2 YFSETQ. Here the CDR3 reads CASSLGGANEAFF. The CDR3 coding sequence is TGCGCCAGCAGCTTGGGGGGGGCCAATGAAGCTTTCTTT. The full variable domain, in which reference TRBV5-1 and TRBJ1-1 provide the parts outside the CDR3, is KAGVTQTPRYLIKTRGQQVTLSCSPISGHRSVSWYQQTPGQGLQFLFEYFSETQRNKGNFPGRFSGRQFSNSRSEMNVSTLELGDSALYLCASSLGGANEAFFGQGTRLTVV.

This clonotype was seen only a few times. This chain links TRBV5-5 with TRBJ1-6; 9 bases agree with TRBD1. From germline, CDR1 is SGHKS and CDR2 YYEKEE (reference sequence). There are 15 residues in the CDR3. V gave up 4 bases and J gave up 6 bases; unmatched junction bases: 5. The CDR3 loop is CASSALTGGNSPLHF. The CDR3, as DNA: TGTGCCAGCAGCGCCCTGACAGGGGGTAATTCACCCCTCCACTTT.

This clonotype is a singleton in its sample. The genes are TRBV12-1 and TRBJ2-7; TRBD1 was called by the table and not checked on the DNA. TRBV12-1 is a pseudogene segment. This CDR3 has 13 residues. The CDR3 loop reads CASSPGLRCEQYV. CDR3 DNA: TGTGCCAGCAGCCCCGGGCTCCGCTGCGAGCAGTACGTC.

This clonotype was counted at least ten times. This sequence joins TRBV12-3 or TRBV12-4 and TRBJ2-7, with a possible D match to TRBD2 (6 bases). Trimming cost V 2 bases and J 5 bases, with 10 bases left between them. The CDR3 is 13 amino acids. The CDR3 reads CASSLRSGDEQYV. The CDR3 DNA sequence: TGTGCCAGCAGTTTAAGATCGGGGGACGAGCAGTACGTC.

Only a few counts were recorded for this clonotype. The rearrangement uses TRBV5-1 and TRBJ2-3; D is undetermined. Per the germline V gene, CDR1 is SGHRS and CDR2 is YFSETQ. The CDR3 covers 16 residues. The V gene lost 0 bases and the J gene lost 0 bases, with 11 bases spanning the gap. The CDR3 here is CASSLAGRVSTDTQYF. The DNA for the CDR3 is TGCGCCAGCAGCTTGGCCGGTAGGGTTAGCACAGATACGCAGTATTTT.

This clonotype was recorded at least ten times. The gene calls are TRBV7-6 and TRBJ1-5; unclear D gene. CDR3 length: 15 amino acids. The V end lost 0 bases, the J end lost 7 bases, and 13 bases lay between the germline ends. In germline, CDR1 is SGHVS, CDR2 FNYEAQ. Written as DNA, the CDR3 is TGTGCCAGCAGCTTAGCCAGTGGCCTAAACCAGCCCCAGCATTTT. This translates into CASSLASGLNQPQHF.

This clonotype was found many times. This chain joins TRBV12-3 or TRBV12-4 and TRBJ2-2, with D perhaps given as TRBD1 or TRBD2 (5 bases each). The CDR3 sequence is 14 residues long. V dropped 2 bases and J dropped 3 bases, with 7 bases sitting between them. CDR3 DNA sequence: TGTGCCAGCAGTTTACAGGGACACACCGGGGAGCTGTTTTTT. It encodes CASSLQGHTGELFF.